What follows is one T cell receptor (beta chain) and its context. What it binds is not known. This entry is derived from a study of lymphopenia after photon versus proton radiotherapy. General study results and limits: After lymphocyte nadir, photon-treated repertoires showed oligoclonal expansion, especially CD8+ Temra.

Sequenced by immunoSEQ multiplex PCR; TCRdb stores in-frame clones only, minus some. Found here are 25,000 to 30,000 clones, 87% of them singletons; the top ten hold roughly 48%. The CDR3 is 13 residues long. Trimming pared 7 bases from V and 6 bases from J, leaving 12 bases between. Per germline, CDR1 SGHTA and CDR2 FQGNSA. This specimen was peripheral blood, taken from a patient treated with proton-based radiotherapy. The V and J genes are TRBV7-2 and TRBJ2-2; D unresolved. This TCR derives from an older woman with cholangiocarcinoma. Some clones in this sample may be carry-over from other donors' samples. The CDR3 sequence: CASIPGRSGELFF. The CDR3 DNA follows: TGTGCCAGCATTCCTGGCCGGTCCGGGGAGCTGTTTTTT.